This T cell receptor (beta chain) is from a study of CD8+CD57+ T cells in acquired aplastic anemia. Study as a whole: The DNA of sorted CD4+ and CD8+ cells averaged 3.2 ug.

Patients selected for sequencing had displayed CD8+CD57+ cell expansion by flow cytometry. The V gene's germline CDR1 is LNHDA and CDR2 SQIVND (reference sequence). The CDR3 consists of 14 residues. V was pared by 6 bases and J by 3 bases, with 8 bases of the junction left unmatched. Genomic DNA provided the template from which TCR beta VDJ and CDR3 profiles were obtained. In TCRdb, the reads were re-called with MiXCR into one record per CDR3 protein. The table lists under 200,000 distinct CDR3 sequences, nearly 50% of them singletons, with 8% to 10% in the top ten. Material for sequencing was sorted CD4+, CD8+, or CD8+CD57+ T cells (not recorded which) from PBMCs. The J gene is TRBJ2-7, the V gene TRBV19; 7 nucleotides line up with TRBD1. This sequence originates from a human donor with aplastic anemia. The CDR3 loop reads CASSGRQGDYEQYF. The CDR3, as DNA: TGTGCCAGTAGCGGAAGACAGGGAGACTACGAGCAGTACTTC. The variable domain in full, with the rest retrieved from reference TRBV19 and TRBJ2-7, is DGGITQSPKYLFRKEGQNVTLSCEQNLNHDAMYWYRQDPGQGLRLIYYSQIVNDFQKGDIAEGYSVSREKKESFPLTVTSAQKNPTAFYLCASSGRQGDYEQYFGPGTRLTVT.